Sequencing of this T cell receptor (beta chain) was carried out in a study of neurological immune-mediated disorders. This clonotype has a count of ten or more. Its target is unknown. The authors made cDNA by 5'RACE with 10-nucleotide random UMIs. TCRdb re-called the 5' RACE reads through MiXCR, storing one row per CDR3 protein. The repertoire has 44,000 or so distinct CDR3 sequences, nearly 6.5% of them found once; the top ten carry 0.57%. General study results and limits: Expanded clones shared no CDR3 amino acid sequences across subjects, suggesting private repertoires in all groups.

Specimen: CD4+ T cells from blood. This clonotype was sampled from a woman in her thirties or forties in good health.

DNA for the CDR3: TGTGCCAGCAGTGAATACGGCACAGATACGCAGTATTTT. This gives the protein CASSEYGTDTQYF. The chain employs TRBV25-1 and TRBJ2-3; D unresolved. Deletions cut 0 bases from V and 1 base from J, with 2 bases between. Germline CDR1 is MGHDK and CDR2 is SYGVNS. There are 13 residues in the CDR3. Full variable domain (missing parts from reference TRBV25-1 and TRBJ2-3): EADIYQTPRYLVIGTGKKITLECSQTMGHDKMYWYQQDPGMELHLIHYSYGVNSTEKGDLSSESTVSRIRTEHFPLTLESARPSHTSQYLCASSEYGTDTQYFGPGTRLTVL.